Shown below are 27 T cell receptor beta chains from a single sample sequenced in a study of blood T cell repertoires in COVID-19. Here immunoSEQ multiplex PCR was the method, and the copy in TCRdb shows in-frame clones only, minus some. Of 50,000 or so clones listed, more than 75% are singletons. Input material: peripheral blood. These receptors came from an elderly woman with acute or convalescent COVID-19.

The CDR3 DNA reads as TGTGCCAGCACCCCAGGGGGGACGGGAGGCTACACCTTC. Its translation is CASTPGGTGGYTF. This chain links TRBV27 with TRBJ1-2; 7 bases agree with TRBD1. The germline V gene has CDR1 MNHEY and CDR2 SMNVEV (reference sequence). The length of the CDR3 is 13 residues. V lost 7 bases, J lost 8 bases, and 10 bases stayed unmatched.

This clone is a singleton in its sample. This sequence joins TRBV4-2 and TRBJ1-2; 9 bases fit TRBD1. Germline lookup yields CDR1 LGHNA and CDR2 YNFKEQ. With 4 bases clipped from V and 3 bases from J, the junction kept 6 bases outside the gene matches. CDR3 length: 15 amino acids. The CDR3 DNA reads as TGTGCCAGCAGCCTAAAGGGACAGGGCCACTATGGCTACACCTTC. Residues: CASSLKGQGHYGYTF.

This chain uses TRBV28 with TRBJ1-6, with TRBD1 matching over 7 bases. Per germline, CDR1 MDHEN and CDR2 SYDVKM. The length of the CDR3 is 15 residues. The junction had 8 bases not matched to a gene; V was cut back by 3 bases and J by 9 bases. CDR3 region: CASSLEGAGGSPLHF. CDR3 sequence (DNA): TGTGCCAGCAGTTTGGAGGGGGCAGGGGGTTCACCCCTCCACTTT.

The V and J genes are TRBV9 and TRBJ2-5, with TRBD2 matching 7 bases. The CDR3 runs 15 residues. The germline gives CDR1 SGDLS, CDR2 YYNGEE. The ends lost 2 bases at V and 3 bases at J; junction bases unmatched: 7. This CDR3 is CASSVDGGGKETQYF. The CDR3 nucleotides read TGTGCCAGCAGCGTGGACGGCGGGGGAAAAGAGACCCAGTACTTC.

The V call is TRBV5-1, the J call TRBJ2-1, with 8 bases aligning to TRBD2. The CDR3 is 16 amino acids. Germline V gene lookup returns CDR1 SGHRS and CDR2 YFSETQ. V lost 4 bases, J lost 4 bases, and 10 bases stayed unmatched. The CDR3 here is CASSQTGTRLYNEQFF. The DNA for the CDR3 is TGCGCCAGCAGCCAAACCGGGACTAGACTATACAATGAGCAGTTCTTC.

The chain joins TRBV5-1 to TRBJ2-1, with TRBD1 matching 8 bases. Germline trimming cut 1 base from V and 6 bases from J; bases unmatched to any gene: 3. There are 14 residues in the CDR3. Per the germline V gene, CDR1 is SGHRS and CDR2 is YFSETQ. The CDR3 region is CASSLRDRPNEQFF. The CDR3 coding sequence is TGCGCCAGCAGCTTGAGGGACAGGCCCAATGAGCAGTTCTTC.

The V call is TRBV6-5, the J call TRBJ2-1; D is possibly TRBD2 (6 bases). The CDR3 is 15 amino acids. Germline V lookup: CDR1 MNHEY, CDR2 SVGAGI. Trimming left V 2 bases short and J 2 bases short, with 10 bases between. In nucleotides, the CDR3 is TGTGCCAGCAGTTACGGCGGCGGGGCCTACAATGAGCAGTTCTTC. Amino acids: CASSYGGGAYNEQFF.

This clone appeared a single time. The genes are TRBV12-3 or TRBV12-4 and TRBJ2-5; 7 bases are shared with TRBD2. After removal of 6 bases from V and 5 bases from J, the junction contained 6 bases not matched to a gene. The CDR3 covers 13 residues. CDR3 bases: TGTGCCAGCAGCTACCGGGGAGGGGAGACCCAGTACTTC. The encoded protein is CASSYRGGETQYF.

This sequence joins TRBV3-1 (or the pseudogene TRBV3-2) and TRBJ1-5; D gene ambiguous. The V gene lost 3 bases and the J gene lost 2 bases, with 11 bases spanning the gap. CDR1 and CDR2 from the germline V gene are LGHDT and YNNKEL (reference sequence). This CDR3 is built from 15 residues. The CDR3 DNA reads TGTGCCAGCAGCCAGAACCCGGCGGGCAATCAGCCCCAGCATTTT. Translated, it gives CASSQNPAGNQPQHF.

In the case of this clone: One junction end does not reproduce the germline sequence, and a read error may be involved. The rearrangement joins TRBV9 to TRBJ1-5; TRBD1 agrees at 9 bases. The CDR3 is 17 amino acids. Germline V CDR1 and CDR2: SGDLS, YYNGEE. In DNA form, the CDR3 reads TGTGCCAGCACCGTAGGGGGGGACAGGGCTCCCAGTCAGCCCCAGCATTTT. Its protein is CASTVGGDRAPSQPQHF.

V is TRBV30 and J is TRBJ2-7; 9 bases fit TRBD2. Germline assignment: CDR1 GTSNPN and CDR2 SVGIG (reference sequence). The CDR3 extends over 13 amino acids. With 6 bases clipped from V and 3 bases from J, the junction kept 6 bases outside the gene matches. The CDR3 bases are TGTGCCTGTTGCGGGGGGGGCCTCTACGAGCAGTACTTC. It encodes CACCGGGLYEQYF.

The chain is built from TRBV27 and TRBJ2-7; D may be TRBD2 (6 bases). Germline CDR1 MNHEY, CDR2 SMNVEV (reference sequence). The V gene lost 5 bases and the J gene lost 0 bases, with 11 bases spanning the gap. This CDR3 is built from 14 residues. The CDR3 spells CASSPPGLSYEQYF. CDR3 nucleotide sequence: TGTGCCAGCAGTCCTCCGGGACTCTCCTACGAGCAGTACTTC.

V is TRBV11-3 and J is TRBJ2-1; 8 nucleotides match TRBD2. The CDR3 contains 16 residues. Trimming at V came to 1 base and at J to 8 bases, leaving 10 bases not matched to a gene. Germline V gene sequence: CDR1 SGHNT, CDR2 YENEEA. In DNA, the CDR3 is TGTGCCAGCAGCTTAGCAAAAAGCGGGAGATCGGATGAGCAGTTCTTC. Amino acid sequence: CASSLAKSGRSDEQFF.

This chain links TRBV12-3 or TRBV12-4 with TRBJ2-1; 9 nucleotides align to TRBD1. CDR3 length equals 13 residues. V lost 7 bases, J lost 10 bases, and 8 bases stayed unmatched. This CDR3 is CASNGQGFDEQFF. CDR3 DNA sequence: TGTGCCAGCAATGGACAGGGGTTCGACGAGCAGTTCTTC.

The chain has TRBV5-1 and TRBJ2-7, with 7 bases that match TRBD1. V lost 0 bases and J lost 4; bases outside the gene matches: 4. CDR1 is SGHRS and CDR2 is YFSETQ in the germline V gene. This CDR3 is built from 14 residues. CDR3 nucleotide sequence: TGCGCCAGCAGCTTGGAAGGGGGCGGTTACGAGCAGTACTTC. It specifies CASSLEGGGYEQYF.

V and J are TRBV18 and TRBJ1-5; the D gene is possibly TRBD1 (5 bases). CDR1 and CDR2 (germline): KGHSH, LQKENI. The CDR3 sequence is 15 residues long. The ends were cut back, 6 bases at V and 2 bases at J, with 14 bases in the middle. In DNA, the CDR3 is TGTGCCAGCTCGTCGGCGGGACCCGGCAATCAGCCCCAGCATTTT. It codes for CASSSAGPGNQPQHF.

The V gene is TRBV20-1, the J gene TRBJ2-3; the match to TRBD2 covers 7 bases. Per the germline V gene, CDR1 is DFQATT and CDR2 is SNEGSKA (reference sequence). This CDR3 comprises 12 residues. With 3 bases clipped from V and 6 bases from J, the junction kept 3 bases outside the gene matches. DNA for the CDR3: TGCAGTGCTAGTAGGGGAGGGGATACGCAGTATTTT. Its translation: CSASRGGDTQYF.

This clone has more than one count but fewer than ten. V is TRBV9 and J is TRBJ2-7; D may be TRBD1 (5 bases). The CDR3 loop spans 14 amino acids. Deletions cut 3 bases from V and 5 bases from J, with 15 bases between. Germline assignment: CDR1 SGDLS and CDR2 YYNGEE. In DNA, the CDR3 is TGTGCCAGCAGCGAGGGGCAGACCCTCAACGAGCAGTACTTC. It encodes CASSEGQTLNEQYF.

This chain links TRBV9 with TRBJ1-6, with 7 bases identical to TRBD1. In germline, CDR1 is SGDLS, CDR2 YYNGEE. The V and J ends lost 4 bases and 8 bases, in that order; junction bases with no gene match: 9. This CDR3 spans 15 amino acids. The CDR3 region is CASSTTGTADSPLHF. CDR3 coding DNA: TGTGCCAGCAGCACTACCGGGACAGCAGATTCACCCCTCCACTTT. Complete variable domain (other parts from reference TRBV9 and TRBJ1-6): DSGVTQTPKHLITATGQRVTLRCSPRSGDLSVYWYQQSLDQGLQFLIQYYNGEERAKGNILERFSAQQFPDLHSELNLSSLELGDSALYFCASSTTGTADSPLHFGNGTRLTVT.

The CDR3 loop reads CASSLGGANTEAFF. The CDR3 DNA reads TGTGCCAGCAGCCTCGGGGGAGCGAACACTGAAGCTTTCTTT. The chain uses TRBV5-4 and TRBJ1-1; TRBD1 might be the D (5 bases). The CDR3 has 14 residues. Per the germline V gene, CDR1 is SGHNT and CDR2 is YYREEE (reference sequence). The V and J ends lost 4 bases and 1 base respectively, with 11 bases between them. The entire variable domain, with the rest obtained from reference TRBV5-4 and TRBJ1-1, is as follows: ETGVTQSPTHLIKTRGQQVTLRCSSQSGHNTVSWYQQALGQGPQFIFQYYREEENGRGNFPPRFSGLQFPNYSSELNVNALELDDSALYLCASSLGGANTEAFFGQGTRLTVV.

This sequence joins TRBV3-1 (or the pseudogene TRBV3-2) and TRBJ2-1, with TRBD2 matching 9 bases. CDR1 is LGHDT and CDR2 is YNNKEL in the germline V gene (reference sequence). CDR3 length: 15 residues. V shed 3 bases, J shed 9 bases, and the junction held 9 bases outside the gene matches. The CDR3 DNA reads as TGTGCCAGCAGCCAGGGCGGGAGGGCCCTCGGTGAGCAGTTCTTC. As protein: CASSQGGRALGEQFF.

This chain uses TRBV18 with TRBJ2-7; the match to TRBD2 covers 7 bases. The J segment lost 1 base and the V segment lost 1 base, leaving 16 bases of the junction unmatched. The CDR3 is 19 amino acids. In germline, CDR1 is KGHSH, CDR2 LQKENI. This CDR3 reads CASSPRRAGGAGGSYEQYV. CDR3 DNA sequence: TGTGCCAGCTCACCACGAAGGGCAGGTGGGGCCGGGGGGTCCTACGAGCAGTACGTC.

The rearrangement links TRBV18 to TRBJ2-1; 7 nucleotides line up with TRBD2. The germline CDR1 and CDR2 sequences are KGHSH and LQKENI. This CDR3 comprises 15 residues. J was trimmed by 8 bases and V by 0 bases; bases with no gene match: 7. CDR3 protein: CASSPPSLAVHEQFF. CDR3 nucleotides: TGTGCCAGCTCACCACCGTCTCTAGCGGTCCATGAGCAGTTCTTC.

This chain joins TRBV15 and TRBJ1-4, with unresolved D. The germline V gene has CDR1 LNHNV and CDR2 YYDKDF (reference sequence). The CDR3 covers 16 residues. Trimming removed 0 bases at V and 2 bases at J, with 10 bases between. The CDR3 DNA reads as TGTGCCACCAGCAGAGATCTGAAGCGTACTAATGAAAAACTGTTTTTT. This translates into CATSRDLKRTNEKLFF.

V usage is TRBV5-4 and J usage is TRBJ2-1; D is unresolved. Germline values: CDR1 SGHNT, CDR2 YYREEE (reference sequence). CDR3 length: 13 residues. Trimming left V 0 bases short and J 5 bases short, with 6 bases between. The CDR3 coding sequence is TGTGCCAGCAGCTTGGCAGGAAACAATGAGCAGTTCTTC. This translates into CASSLAGNNEQFF.

This chain joins TRBV11-2 and TRBJ1-5; 10 bases match TRBD1. This CDR3 comprises 16 residues. V was pared by 1 base and J by 5 bases, with 5 bases of the junction left unmatched. CDR1 is SGHAT, CDR2 FQNNGV, per germline. DNA for the CDR3: TGTGCCAGCAGCTTAGGGGGGACAGGGGTCGATCAGCCCCAGCATTTT. Its protein product is CASSLGGTGVDQPQHF.

J is TRBJ2-5 and V is TRBV7-9; TRBD1 aligns across 8 bases. The CDR3 totals 16 residues. CDR1 and CDR2 (germline): SEHNR, FQNEAQ (reference sequence). With V trimmed by 3 bases and J by 5 bases, 11 bases remained unmatched. DNA for the CDR3: TGTGCCAGCAGCTTTTCCAGACAGGGGCTAGGGGAGACCCAGTACTTC. This sequence encodes CASSFSRQGLGETQYF.